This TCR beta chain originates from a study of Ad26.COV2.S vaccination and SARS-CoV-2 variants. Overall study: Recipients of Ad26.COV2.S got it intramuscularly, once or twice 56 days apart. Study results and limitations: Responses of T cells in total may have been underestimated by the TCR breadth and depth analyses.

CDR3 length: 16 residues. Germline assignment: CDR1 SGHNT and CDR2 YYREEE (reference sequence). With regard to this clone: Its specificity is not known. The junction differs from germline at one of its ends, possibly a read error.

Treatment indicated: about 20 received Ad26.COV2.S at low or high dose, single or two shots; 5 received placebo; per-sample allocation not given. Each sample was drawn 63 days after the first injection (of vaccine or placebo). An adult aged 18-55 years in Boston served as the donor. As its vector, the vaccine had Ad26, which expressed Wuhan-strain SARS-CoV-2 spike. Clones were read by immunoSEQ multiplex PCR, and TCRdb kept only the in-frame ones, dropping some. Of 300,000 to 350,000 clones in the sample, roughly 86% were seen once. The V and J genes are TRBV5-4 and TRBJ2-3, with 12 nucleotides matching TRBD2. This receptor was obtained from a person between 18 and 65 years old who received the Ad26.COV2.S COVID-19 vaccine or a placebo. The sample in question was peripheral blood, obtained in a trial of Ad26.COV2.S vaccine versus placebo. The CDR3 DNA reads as TGTGCCAGCAGCCCTGAGACTAGCGGGGGCGACCCCGTTCTTCATTTT. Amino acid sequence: CASSPETSGGDPVLHF.